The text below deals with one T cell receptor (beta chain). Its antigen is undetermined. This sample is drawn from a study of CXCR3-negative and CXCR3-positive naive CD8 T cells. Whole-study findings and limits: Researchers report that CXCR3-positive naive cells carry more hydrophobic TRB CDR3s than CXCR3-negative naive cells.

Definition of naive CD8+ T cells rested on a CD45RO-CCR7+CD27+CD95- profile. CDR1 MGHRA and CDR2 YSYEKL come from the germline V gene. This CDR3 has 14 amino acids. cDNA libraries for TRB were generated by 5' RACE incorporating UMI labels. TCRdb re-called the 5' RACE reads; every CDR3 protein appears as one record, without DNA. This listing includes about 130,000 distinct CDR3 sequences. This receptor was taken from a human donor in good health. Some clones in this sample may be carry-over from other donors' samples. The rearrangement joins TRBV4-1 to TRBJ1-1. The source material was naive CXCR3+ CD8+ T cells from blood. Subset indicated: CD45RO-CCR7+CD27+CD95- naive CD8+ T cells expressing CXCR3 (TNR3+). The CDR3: CASSQGPWVAEAFF.